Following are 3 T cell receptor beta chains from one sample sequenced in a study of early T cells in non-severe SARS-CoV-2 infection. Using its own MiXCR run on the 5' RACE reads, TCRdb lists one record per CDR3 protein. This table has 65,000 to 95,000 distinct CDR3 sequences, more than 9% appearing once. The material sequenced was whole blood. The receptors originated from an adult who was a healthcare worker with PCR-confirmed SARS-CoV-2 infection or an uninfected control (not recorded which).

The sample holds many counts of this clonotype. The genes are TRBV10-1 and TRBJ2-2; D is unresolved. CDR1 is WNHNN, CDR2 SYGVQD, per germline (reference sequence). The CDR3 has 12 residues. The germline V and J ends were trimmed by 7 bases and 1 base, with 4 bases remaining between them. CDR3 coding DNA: TGCGCCAGCAACAGGAACACCGGGGAGCTGTTTTTT. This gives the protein CASNRNTGELFF.

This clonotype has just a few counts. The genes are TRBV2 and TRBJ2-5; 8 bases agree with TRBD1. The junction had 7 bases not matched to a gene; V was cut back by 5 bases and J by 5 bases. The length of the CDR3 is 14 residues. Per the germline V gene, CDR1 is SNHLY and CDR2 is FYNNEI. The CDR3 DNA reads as TGTGCCAGCAGTTGGACAGGGACCGGGGAGACCCAGTACTTC. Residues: CASSWTGTGETQYF. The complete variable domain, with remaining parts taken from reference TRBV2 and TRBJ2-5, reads EPEVTQTPSHQVTQMGQEVILRCVPISNHLYFYWYRQILGQKVEFLVSFYNNEISEKSEIFDDQFSVERPDGSNFTLKIRSTKLEDSAMYFCASSWTGTGETQYFGPGTRLLVL.

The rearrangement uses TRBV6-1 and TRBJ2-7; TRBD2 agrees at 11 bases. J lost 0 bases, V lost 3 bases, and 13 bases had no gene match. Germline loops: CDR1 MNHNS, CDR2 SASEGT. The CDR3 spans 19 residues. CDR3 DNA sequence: TGTGCCAGCAGTGACTTGTTATTGGGACTAGCGGATTCCTCCTACGAGCAGTACTTC. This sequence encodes CASSDLLLGLADSSYEQYF.